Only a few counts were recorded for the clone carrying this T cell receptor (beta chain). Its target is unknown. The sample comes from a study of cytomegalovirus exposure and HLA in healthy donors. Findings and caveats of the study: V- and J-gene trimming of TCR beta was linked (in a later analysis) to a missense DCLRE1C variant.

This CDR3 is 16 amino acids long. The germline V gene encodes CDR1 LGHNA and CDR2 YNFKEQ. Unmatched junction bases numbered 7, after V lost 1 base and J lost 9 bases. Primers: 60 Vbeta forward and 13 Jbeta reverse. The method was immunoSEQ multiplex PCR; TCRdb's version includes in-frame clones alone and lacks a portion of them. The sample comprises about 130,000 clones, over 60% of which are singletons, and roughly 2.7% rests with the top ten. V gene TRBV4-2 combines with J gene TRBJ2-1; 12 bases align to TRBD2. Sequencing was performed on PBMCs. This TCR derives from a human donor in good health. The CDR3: CASSQGTSGRIGEQFF. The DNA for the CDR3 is TGTGCCAGCAGCCAAGGAACTAGCGGGAGGATAGGTGAGCAGTTCTTC.